This TCR beta chain is from a study of spatial heterogeneity in lung cancer. Findings and caveats of the study: Tumors with more nonsynonymous mutations had more expanded intratumoral alpha and beta TCRs.

Germline V gene data show CDR1 as SNHLY and CDR2 as FYNNEI. The CDR3 spans 14 residues. V trimming: 6 bases; J trimming: 3 bases; junction bases outside the gene matches: 6. Judged by abundance, this clonotype is medium-sized. Its antigen remains unknown. Time point denoted: sample taken at primary tumor resection. MiXCR, applied by TCRdb to the 5' RACE reads, yields one record per CDR3 protein. This sample has approximately 2,500 distinct CDR3 sequences, with about 5.3% found just once. This material consisted of lung tumor tissue, taken at surgery. This chain links TRBV2 with TRBJ2-7; 9 nucleotides match TRBD1. The sequence derives from a male donor with early-stage non-small cell lung cancer. Written as DNA, the CDR3 is TGTGCCAGCAGCCTACAGGGGGCGAACTACGAGCAGTACTTC. Protein: CASSLQGANYEQYF.